This T cell receptor beta chain was sequenced in a study of T cell changes during pregnancy in multiple sclerosis. Only in-frame clones appear in the TCRdb table, and some are missing; sequencing was by immunoSEQ multiplex PCR. The sample yields roughly 93,000 clones, under 95% seen once. Per the germline V gene, CDR1 is LNHNV and CDR2 is YYDKDF (reference sequence). V was clipped by 5 bases and J by 6 bases; unmatched bases: 7. This CDR3 is built from 15 residues. The origin of this receptor is a female donor with multiple sclerosis, enrolled in a pregnancy study. Sequences were derived from peripheral blood, sampled before pregnancy. The chain uses TRBV15 and TRBJ2-5, with 12 bases identical to TRBD2. This CDR3 is CATSPPTSGGKTQYF. The CDR3 DNA reads TGTGCCACCAGCCCCCCGACTAGCGGGGGAAAGACCCAGTACTTC.